This T cell receptor (beta chain) originates from a study of tissue T cells after allogeneic stem cell transplantation. TCRdb keeps only in-frame clones here, not all; method: immunoSEQ multiplex PCR. There are about 48,000 clones in the sample; 73% occur only once, and about 0.71% lies in the top ten. This clone was seen just once. Gene labels here are mouse ones. The sample consisted of sorted cells pooled from one or two spleens. The receptor was derived from a pool of C57BL/6 mice in good health.

Partial CDR3 DNA: TGTGCCAGCGGTGGGACAGGGGCGAACACCGGGCAGCTCTAC. Translation gives CASGGTGANTGQLY. The whole CDR3 protein is CASGGTGANTGQLYF. The gene calls are TRBV13-2 and TRBJ2-2; 9 nucleotides match TRBD1. The read finishes 1 residue shy of the CDR3 end, and the germline J gene is used to complete it. The J segment lost 2 bases and the V segment lost 3 bases, leaving 2 bases of the junction unmatched. This CDR3 spans 15 amino acids. CDR1 is NNHNN, CDR2 SYGAGS, per germline (reference sequence).